This T cell receptor (beta chain) originates from a study of response to subunit inactivated influenza vaccine. A remark on this clonotype: The antigen remains undetermined.

Overall study results and limits: The authors suggested that few new T cells are recruited per seasonal influenza vaccination.

One entry per CDR3 protein results from TCRdb running MiXCR on the RT-PCR reads. The sample has 560,000 or so distinct CDR3 sequences; less than 10% are singletons. The material was PBMCs from blood, obtained 23 months after vaccination. The receptor's source is a man between 50 and 69 years old who received an inactivated influenza vaccine.

The CDR3 sequence: CASSLVPSGVQETQYF. CDR3 DNA: TGTGCCAGCAGCTTGGTTCCTAGCGGGGTCCAAGAGACCCAGTACTTC. The chain has TRBV5-5 and TRBJ2-5; 9 positions agree with TRBD2. The CDR3 totals 16 residues. J was trimmed by 1 base and V by 0 bases; bases with no gene match: 4. Germline V gene sequence: CDR1 SGHKS, CDR2 YYEKEE (reference sequence).